This entry lists 11 T cell receptor beta chains sequenced from one sample in a study of cytomegalovirus exposure and HLA in healthy donors. Method: immunoSEQ multiplex PCR; TCRdb's copy keeps in-frame clones and lacks some. The sample yields under 50,000 clones, nearly 95% seen once. The specimen sequenced was PBMCs. Receptor source: a woman younger than 30 in good health and CMV-seropositive.

This chain joins TRBV4-1 and TRBJ2-6, with D unclear. Germline loops: CDR1 MGHRA, CDR2 YSYEKL. V was clipped by 2 bases and J by 4 bases, with 9 bases between them. CDR3 size: 15 residues. CDR3 sequence reads: CASSQLQRGANVLTF. For the CDR3, the DNA is TGCGCCAGCAGCCAACTACAGAGAGGGGCCAACGTCCTGACTTTC.

This chain connects TRBV11-3 to TRBJ2-2; the match to TRBD2 covers 8 bases. Trimming at V came to 1 base and at J to 4 bases, leaving 5 bases not matched to a gene. The CDR3 covers 16 residues. Germline V gene data show CDR1 as SGHNT and CDR2 as YENEEA. CDR3 in DNA: TGTGCCAGCAGCTTAGCCCGGGAGGGCCTCACCGGGGAGCTGTTTTTT. This gives the protein CASSLAREGLTGELFF.

V usage is TRBV2 and J usage is TRBJ1-4, with no clear D. V lost 4 bases, J lost 0 bases, and 9 bases lay in between. Germline lookup yields CDR1 SNHLY and CDR2 FYNNEI. The CDR3 runs 15 residues. DNA for the CDR3: TGTGCCAGCAGTGCGGCAGGCGCAACTAATGAAAAACTGTTTTTT. This translates into CASSAAGATNEKLFF.

This sequence joins TRBV10-1 and TRBJ2-7; a weak D match, TRBD2 (6 bases). CDR3 length: 15 residues. Germline V gene sequence: CDR1 WNHNN, CDR2 SYGVQD (reference sequence). The ends were cut back, 0 bases at V and 3 bases at J, with 12 bases in the middle. The CDR3 reads CASSESLGGYYEQYF. The CDR3 coding sequence is TGCGCCAGCAGTGAGTCTCTAGGAGGGTACTACGAGCAGTACTTC.

The V gene is TRBV19, the J gene TRBJ1-2; the D gene is possibly TRBD1 (6 bases). CDR3 length: 13 residues. Trimming shortened V by 6 bases and J by 0 bases, and 8 bases separated the two germline ends. Germline CDR1 and CDR2: LNHDA and SQIVND (reference sequence). CDR3 DNA sequence: TGTGCCAGTAGGGACAGAACTAACTATGGCTACACCTTC. It specifies CASRDRTNYGYTF.

The chain uses TRBV7-8 and TRBJ2-7; tentatively, D is TRBD2 (5 bases). The CDR3 is made up of 14 amino acids. V lost 6 bases and J lost 2, with 14 bases in between. Germline V gene lookup returns CDR1 SGHVS and CDR2 FQNEAQ. CDR3 DNA sequence: TGTGCCAGCAGTCCTGGAGGACGGCCCTACGAGCAGTACTTC. This codes for CASSPGGRPYEQYF.

The chain carries TRBV5-1 and TRBJ2-2; 15 nucleotides align to TRBD2. J gave up 7 bases and V 3 bases, and 4 bases lay outside the gene matches. The CDR3 consists of 16 residues. Germline CDR1 is SGHRS and CDR2 is YFSETQ. The CDR3 spells CASSSGLAGGHGELFF. The CDR3 nucleotides are TGCGCCAGCAGCTCGGGACTAGCGGGAGGACACGGGGAGCTGTTTTTT.

The rearrangement uses TRBV6-5 and TRBJ2-5; 7 bases line up with TRBD2. The CDR3 contains 16 residues. The V gene end was trimmed by 4 bases and the J gene end by 4 bases; junction bases not matched to a gene: 12. Germline CDR1 MNHEY, CDR2 SVGAGI. CDR3 residues: CASSSLVGGPGETQYF. CDR3 nucleotide sequence: TGTGCCAGCAGTTCCCTGGTGGGAGGGCCTGGAGAGACCCAGTACTTC.

The CDR3 loop reads CASSLDPRLAGGGYEQYF. The CDR3 region has the DNA TGTGCCAGCAGCTTAGATCCCAGACTAGCGGGAGGGGGTTACGAGCAGTACTTC. The rearrangement uses TRBV11-2 and TRBJ2-7; TRBD2 aligns across 14 bases. Unmatched junction bases numbered 8, after V lost 0 bases and J lost 4 bases. Germline V gene data show CDR1 as SGHAT and CDR2 as FQNNGV. The CDR3 sequence is 18 residues long.

This rearrangement joins TRBV27 to TRBJ1-5; TRBD1 matches 7 bases. Germline assignment: CDR1 MNHEY and CDR2 SMNVEV (reference sequence). The trim removed 5 bases at V and 0 bases at J, leaving 4 bases unmatched. This CDR3 region has 15 residues. The CDR3 DNA sequence: TGTGCCAGCAGTGTACAGGGGATTAGCAATCAGCCCCAGCATTTT. This gives the protein CASSVQGISNQPQHF.

The chain joins TRBV19 to TRBJ1-5, with TRBD1 matching 8 bases. From germline, CDR1 is LNHDA and CDR2 SQIVND (reference sequence). This CDR3 contains 17 residues. The V segment lost 5 bases and the J segment 4 bases; nucleotides outside the gene matches: 13. The CDR3: CASSQLPYRQGNQPQHF. The CDR3 nucleotides read TGTGCCAGTAGTCAATTACCGTACAGACAGGGGAATCAGCCCCAGCATTTT.